Shown below are 16 T cell receptor beta chains from a single sample sequenced in a study of CD8 T cells in Susac syndrome. RNA totalling 0.5 to 1 ug underwent reverse transcription with random hexamers. TCRdb used MiXCR to reprocess the immunoSEQ multiplex PCR reads, holding one entry per CDR3 protein. The sample comprises about 210,000 distinct CDR3 sequences, approximately 95% of which are singletons, and 0.085% to 0.1% rests with the top ten. Sequencing used CD4+ T cells from PBMCs. The receptors were sampled from a human donor with multiple sclerosis.

The rearrangement links TRBV3-1 to TRBJ1-3, with D uncertain. Germline V gives CDR1 LGHDT, CDR2 YNNKEL (reference sequence). V lost 1 base to trimming and J lost 0 bases, with 7 bases between them. The CDR3 sequence is 15 residues long. CDR3 sequence: CASSQGQSSGNTIYF. The CDR3 region has the DNA TGTGCCAGCAGCCAAGGACAAAGCTCTGGAAACACCATATATTTT. The full variable domain, its missing parts supplied by reference TRBV3-1 and TRBJ1-3, is DTAVSQTPKYLVTQMGNDKSIKCEQNLGHDTMYWYKQDSKKFLKIMFSYNNKELIINETVPNRFSPKSPDKAHLNLHINSLELGDSAVYFCASSQGQSSGNTIYFGEGSWLTVV.

The chain is built from TRBV19 and TRBJ2-2, with TRBD1 matching 9 bases. The germline V gene encodes CDR1 LNHDA and CDR2 SQIVND (reference sequence). V gave up 10 bases and J gave up 4 bases; unmatched junction bases: 10. The CDR3 has 15 residues. CDR3 in DNA: TGTGCCACTAAAACCGGGACAGGGTCCACCGGGGAGCTGTTTTTT. Amino acids: CATKTGTGSTGELFF.

The V gene is TRBV20-1, the J gene TRBJ2-7; D is perhaps TRBD1 or TRBD2 (5 bases each). Trimming removed 5 bases at V and 4 bases at J, with 21 bases between. CDR3 length: 15 residues. The germline V gene has CDR1 DFQATT and CDR2 SNEGSKA (reference sequence). DNA for the CDR3: TGCAGTGCTCTATACTCGGGGCCAGGGTCGTACGAGCAGTACTTC. Its translation: CSALYSGPGSYEQYF.

The rearrangement joins TRBV7-2 to TRBJ1-5; D gene uncertain. This CDR3 has 13 amino acids. Trimming stripped 4 bases from V and 4 bases from J, with 8 bases between. Germline V lookup: CDR1 SGHTA, CDR2 FQGNSA. CDR3 nucleotides: TGTGCCAGCAGCTCTAGGAAGAATCAGCCCCAGCATTTT. It translates to CASSSRKNQPQHF.

J is TRBJ2-7 and V is TRBV15; D call uncertain. The CDR3 is 14 amino acids. CDR1 and CDR2 from the germline V gene are LNHNV and YYDKDF (reference sequence). Trimming cost V 1 base and J 2 bases, with 9 bases left between them. The CDR3: CATSRVAGTYEQYF. DNA of the CDR3: TGTGCCACCAGCAGAGTCGCCGGAACCTACGAGCAGTACTTC.

CDR3 sequence reads: CASSVAGGPGEQFF. The CDR3 DNA reads TGTGCCAGCAGCGTAGCGGGAGGGCCCGGGGAGCAGTTCTTC. The chain joins TRBV7-3 to TRBJ2-1; 11 bases agree with TRBD2. The CDR3 is 14 residues long. CDR1 and CDR2 (germline): SGHTA, FQGTGA. V shed 5 bases, J shed 10 bases, and the junction held 7 bases outside the gene matches.

This clonotype was seen once. The chain combines TRBV20-1 with TRBJ2-5; 10 bases are shared with TRBD1. With V trimmed by 1 base and J by 4 bases, 3 bases remained unmatched. Germline CDR1 and CDR2: DFQATT and SNEGSKA (reference sequence). The CDR3 totals 14 residues. CDR3 amino acids: CSARAGTGAETQYF. The DNA for the CDR3 is TGCAGTGCTAGAGCGGGGACAGGGGCAGAGACCCAGTACTTC.

The chain carries TRBV27 and TRBJ1-2; 8 bases agree with TRBD1. This CDR3 has 13 amino acids. Germline CDR1 reads MNHEY; CDR2 reads SMNVEV (reference sequence). V lost 4 bases and J lost 4; bases outside the gene matches: 2. The chain's CDR3 is CASSYTGGYGYTF. In DNA form, the CDR3 reads TGTGCCAGCAGTTACACAGGGGGCTATGGCTACACCTTC.

The V gene is TRBV20-1, the J gene TRBJ1-5; no reliable D call. The germline V and J ends were trimmed by 0 bases and 0 bases, with 3 bases remaining between them. This CDR3 region has 13 residues. Germline assignment: CDR1 DFQATT and CDR2 SNEGSKA (reference sequence). The CDR3 sequence is CSARDFSNQPQHF. CDR3 nucleotide sequence: TGCAGTGCTAGAGATTTTAGCAATCAGCCCCAGCATTTT.

V is TRBV14 and J is TRBJ1-6; maybe TRBD1 (5 bases). CDR1 SGHDN and CDR2 FVKESK come from the germline V gene. CDR3 size: 14 residues. Trimming took 1 base from V and 6 from J, leaving 7 bases between them. This chain's CDR3 is CASSQVRGNSPLHF. As DNA, the CDR3 is TGTGCCAGCAGCCAAGTAAGGGGTAATTCACCCCTCCACTTT.

The chain links TRBV3-1 to TRBJ2-7, with D possibly called TRBD1 or TRBD2 (5 bases each). Trimming pared 2 bases from V and 2 bases from J, leaving 13 bases between. Germline CDR1 reads LGHDT; CDR2 reads YNNKEL (reference sequence). This CDR3 is built from 15 residues. CDR3 coding DNA: TGTGCCAGCAGCCAACCCCGGGACGGCACCTACGAGCAGTACTTC. Translation gives CASSQPRDGTYEQYF.

The chain joins TRBV15 to TRBJ1-2, with D perhaps TRBD1 (5 bases). CDR1 and CDR2 (germline): LNHNV, YYDKDF (reference sequence). This CDR3 has 14 residues. Trimming cost V 3 bases and J 2 bases, with 10 bases left between them. This chain's CDR3 is CATSSGATNYGYTF. The CDR3 DNA is TGTGCCACCAGCAGCGGGGCGACCAACTATGGCTACACCTTC.

The chain combines TRBV14 with TRBJ1-2; TRBD1 might be the D (5 bases). Trimming took off 4 bases at V and 6 bases at J, with 12 bases between the two ends. Germline-derived CDR1 and CDR2 are SGHDN and FVKESK. The CDR3 runs 13 residues. The CDR3 region is CASSPGGSHGYTF. The CDR3 DNA follows: TGTGCCAGCAGCCCGGGGGGGTCGCATGGCTACACCTTC. Based on the CDR3 plus reference TRBV14 and TRBJ1-2, the full variable domain is EAGVTQFPSHSVIEKGQTVTLRCDPISGHDNLYWYRRVMGKEIKFLLHFVKESKQDESGMPNNRFLAERTGGTYSTLKVQPAELEDSGVYFCASSPGGSHGYTFGSGTRLTVV.

The chain links TRBV28 to TRBJ2-3, with TRBD1 as a possible D gene (5 bases). V lost 5 bases to trimming and J lost 6 bases, with 24 bases between them. The germline gives CDR1 MDHEN, CDR2 SYDVKM. The CDR3 loop spans 17 amino acids. The CDR3 region has the DNA TGTGCCAGCAGTCCACTCGGGCACTCGTCTTACAGGGATACGCAGTATTTT. The encoded protein is CASSPLGHSSYRDTQYF. Looking up the rest from reference TRBV28 and TRBJ2-3 gives the full variable domain: DVKVTQSSRYLVKRTGEKVFLECVQDMDHENMFWYRQDPGLGLRLIYFSYDVKMKEKGDIPEGYSVSREKKERFSLILESASTNQTSMYLCASSPLGHSSYRDTQYFGPGTRLTVL.

The genes are TRBV20-1 and TRBJ2-3; D might be TRBD1 (5 bases). CDR3 length equals 13 residues. Germline V gene sequence: CDR1 DFQATT, CDR2 SNEGSKA (reference sequence). The CDR3 DNA sequence: TGCAGCACGACGGTGGTAGGGGCAGATACGCAGTATTTT. Its translation: CSTTVVGADTQYF.

The chain recombines TRBV29-1 with TRBJ2-7, with 9 nucleotides matching TRBD2. Germline values: CDR1 SQVTM, CDR2 ANQGSEA. The J segment lost 5 bases and the V segment lost 4 bases, leaving 12 bases of the junction unmatched. The CDR3 runs to 15 residues. The CDR3 protein is CSVVSREGFLDEQYF. CDR3 sequence (DNA): TGCAGCGTTGTTTCGCGGGAGGGATTTCTCGACGAGCAGTACTTC.